This T cell receptor beta chain was found in a study of T cells in narcolepsy. The CDR3 sequence is 14 residues long. With 3 bases removed from V and 0 bases from J, the gap between germline ends came to 6 bases. Germline CDR1 MDHEN, CDR2 SYDVKM. A remark on this clone: Its antigen is not known.

Findings and limits, study-wide: Reportedly, autoreactive clonotypes were serially detected in patients' blood but not controls'. Autoreactive HCRT-specific and TRIB2-specific clonotypes were marked in same-patient CSF-versus-blood CD4+ comparisons.

The repertoire was sequenced with immunoSEQ multiplex PCR; TCRdb's copy has only in-frame clones and lacks some. Of about 20,000 clones listed, less than 90% are singletons. The receptor's source is a human donor in good health. The chain carries TRBV28 and TRBJ1-3; no firm D call. Sequencing was performed on memory (CD45RA-) CD4+ T cells from blood. The CDR3 coding sequence is TGTGCCAGCAGTTTTGGGATCTCTGGAAACACCATATATTTT. Protein sequence: CASSFGISGNTIYF.